The TCR beta chain described here comes from a study of shared clonotypes between healthy human individuals. Notes on this clone: The conserved final phenylalanine or tryptophan is absent from the CDR3, which likely points to a read error. No DNA is shown, since the ends of the CDR3 on it are uncertain; the CDR3 is the one TCRdb lists.

Researchers partitioned CD4+ cells into CD45RA+ naive and CD45RA-negative memory subsets. Using immunoSEQ multiplex PCR, the repertoire was profiled, and TCRdb retains in-frame clones only, with some absent. The sample has hundreds of thousands of clones, almost 97% seen once. The sequence was obtained from a woman younger than 45 in good health. Sequencing input: naive CD4+ T cells sorted from blood. Subset described: CD45RA+ positively selected.

The chain's CDR3 is CASSSSGAREGRIL. V and J are TRBV28 and TRBJ1-2. The CDR3 is 14 residues long, counting both termini. CDR1 is MDHEN, CDR2 SYDVKM, per germline.